The 20 T cell receptor beta chains below were found in one sample sequenced in a study of metastatic and nonmetastatic thyroid tumors. No patient had received any treatment before thyroid surgery. TCRdb re-analyzed the PCR reads using MiXCR. Of 60,000 or so clones listed, roughly 4.1% are singletons. Sequenced input: blood. These receptors originate from a female donor with papillary thyroid cancer or a benign thyroid nodule (not recorded which). Some clones in this sample may be carry-over from other donors' samples.

V usage is TRBV6-4 and J usage is TRBJ2-2; unclear D gene. The length of the CDR3 is 14 residues. Per germline, CDR1 MRHNA and CDR2 SNTAGT. V was shortened by 3 bases and J by 2 bases, with 7 bases between the two germline ends. This CDR3 reads CASSEVANTGELFF. CDR3 nucleotides: TGTGCCAGCAGTGAGGTGGCTAACACCGGGGAGCTGTTTTTT.

This clone was seen only a few times. A much larger clone lies one base from this, so it may be a read error. Other DNA sequences of this sample code for an identical CDR3. V and J are TRBV10-3 and TRBJ2-7; no firm D call. Germline CDR1 ENHRY, CDR2 SYGVKD. The CDR3 loop spans 12 amino acids. Trimming cost V 11 bases and J 0 bases, with 11 bases left between them. The CDR3 nucleotides are TGTGCCTCCGGAGCGTCCTCCTACGAGCAGTACTTC. As protein: CASGASSYEQYF.

This clone was detected ten times or more. The chain carries TRBV11-2 and TRBJ2-3; D is perhaps TRBD1 (6 bases). The germline V gene encodes CDR1 SGHAT and CDR2 FQNNGV. V was trimmed by 6 bases and J by 0 bases, leaving 19 bases between them. The CDR3 is 17 residues long. The CDR3 is CASSGQGGHSSTDTQYF. Written as DNA, the CDR3 is TGTGCCAGCAGTGGTCAAGGGGGACATTCTAGCACAGATACGCAGTATTTT. The full variable domain, completed using reference TRBV11-2 and TRBJ2-3, is EAGVAQSPRYKIIEKRQSVAFWCNPISGHATLYWYQQILGQGPKLLIQFQNNGVVDDSQLPKDRFSAERLKGVDSTLKIQPAKLEDSAVYLCASSGQGGHSSTDTQYFGPGTRLTVL.

Notes on this clone: A read error may be the cause here, since a much bigger clone is one base away. The rearrangement joins TRBV4-2 to TRBJ1-2, with D unresolved. V was trimmed by 1 base and J by 4 bases, leaving 4 bases between them. The CDR3 is 12 amino acids. Germline lookup yields CDR1 LGHNA and CDR2 YNFKEQ. The DNA for the CDR3 is TGTGCCAGCAGCCAAGTCGGCTATGGCTACACCTTC. Protein: CASSQVGYGYTF.

This clone showed up many times. This chain uses TRBV7-3 with TRBJ2-3; the match to TRBD2 covers 12 bases. The germline V gene encodes CDR1 SGHTA and CDR2 FQGTGA. The CDR3 totals 16 residues. J lost 4 bases, V lost 5 bases, and 7 bases had no gene match. The CDR3 loop reads CASSLGLAGFPDTQYF. The DNA of the CDR3 is TGTGCCAGCAGCCTTGGACTAGCGGGATTCCCAGATACGCAGTATTTT.

The rearrangement joins TRBV12-3 or TRBV12-4 to TRBJ1-3; D is possibly TRBD1 (5 bases). V lost 3 bases and J lost 5, with 11 bases in between. The CDR3 totals 14 residues. As DNA, the CDR3 is TGTGCCAGCAGTTTGGGGGTAATGAGAAACACCATATATTTT. Encoded protein: CASSLGVMRNTIYF.

The table lists this clone with a few counts. The V gene is TRBV11-3, the J gene TRBJ2-7; the match to TRBD1 covers 7 bases. With 3 bases clipped from V and 6 bases from J, the junction kept 11 bases outside the gene matches. Looked up from germline, CDR1 is SGHNT and CDR2 is YENEEA. The length of the CDR3 is 15 residues. CDR3 nucleotide sequence: TGTGCCAGCAGCTTGAGAGGGGGCCCCAGTGGCGAGCAGTACTTC. Translated: CASSLRGGPSGEQYF.

This clone has more than one count but fewer than ten. This may be a read error: a much more frequent sequence differs by one nucleotide. This chain uses TRBV20-1 with TRBJ2-5, with D possibly TRBD1 on 5 matching bases. The V gene lost 6 bases and the J gene lost 6 bases, with 11 bases spanning the gap. Germline CDR1 and CDR2: DFQATT and SNEGSKA (reference sequence). This CDR3 is 11 amino acids long. CDR3 residues: CSARQQQTQYF. DNA of the CDR3: TGCAGTGCGCGACAGCAACAGACCCAGTACTTC.

This clone was detected a few times. A read error may be the cause here, since a much bigger clone is one base away. The sample contains more than one DNA sequence encoding this CDR3. This rearrangement joins TRBV5-4 to TRBJ2-2; D possibly corresponds to TRBD2 (5 bases). The CDR3 has 14 residues. Looked up from germline, CDR1 is SGHNT and CDR2 is YYREEE (reference sequence). The CDR3 nucleotides are TGTGCCAGCAGCCTGCCCGGTTTCGCCGGGGAGCCGTTTTTT. This gives the protein CASSLPGFAGEPFF.

This clone was seen a handful of times. Given a much more abundant clone one base away, this may be a read error. Different DNA sequences within this sample yield the same CDR3. The chain links TRBV20-1 to TRBJ2-5; maybe TRBD1 (6 bases). Germline V gene data show CDR1 as DFQATT and CDR2 as SNEGSKA (reference sequence). This CDR3 contains 13 residues. The CDR3 region is CSADYREQETQYF. CDR3 in DNA: TGCAGCGCTGATTACAGGGAGCAAGAGACCCAGTACTTC.

This clone was counted a few times. At one end the junction does not follow the germline gene, possibly because of a read error. The V and J genes are TRBV5-5 and TRBJ2-7; D gene uncertain. This CDR3 is built from 13 residues. In germline, CDR1 is SGHKS, CDR2 YYEKEE (reference sequence). The CDR3 is CASSQRIGREQYF. The CDR3 DNA follows: TGCGCCAGCAGCCAACGAATAGGGCGCGAGCAGTACTTC.

This clone was seen ten or more times. V and J are TRBV27 and TRBJ2-1, with 10 bases that match TRBD2. The CDR3 spans 16 residues. Per germline, CDR1 MNHEY and CDR2 SMNVEV (reference sequence). V dropped 8 bases and J dropped 0; count of bases not matched to a gene: 7. The CDR3 nucleotides read TGTGCCAGCGGGGACCTAGCGGGGGTCTCCTACAATGAGCAGTTCTTC. Its protein is CASGDLAGVSYNEQFF.

V is TRBV7-9 and J is TRBJ1-2, with 10 bases identical to TRBD1. Germline assignment: CDR1 SEHNR and CDR2 FQNEAQ (reference sequence). This CDR3 spans 15 amino acids. Trimming at V came to 4 bases and at J to 4 bases, leaving 6 bases not matched to a gene. CDR3 protein: CASSSTGGGSYGYTF. CDR3 bases: TGTGCCAGCAGCTCGACAGGGGGCGGGAGCTATGGCTACACCTTC.

This clone was seen only a few times. CDR3 residues: CATHSSASGSYEQYF. The CDR3 nucleotides are TGTGCCACCCATAGTTCCGCCAGCGGGAGCTACGAGCAGTACTTC. The chain combines TRBV10-3 with TRBJ2-7, with TRBD2 identical over 8 bases. Germline CDR1 reads ENHRY; CDR2 reads SYGVKD. CDR3 length: 15 residues. Losses at the gene ends were 10 bases for V and 3 bases for J; bases not matched to a gene: 14.

The table lists this clone with many counts. The CDR3 DNA reads as TGCGCCAGCAGCCCCCGAGCGTTCACCGGCTACAATGAGCAGTTCTTC. It encodes CASSPRAFTGYNEQFF. This sequence joins TRBV5-1 and TRBJ2-1; D is ambiguous. The CDR3 runs 16 residues. Trimming removed 4 bases at V and 3 bases at J, with 17 bases between. Germline loops: CDR1 SGHRS, CDR2 YFSETQ.

This clone has a count of ten or more. Given a much more abundant clone one base away, this may be a read error. This CDR3 is missing its conserved last phenylalanine or tryptophan, likely due to a read error. The chain is built from TRBV3-1 and TRBJ1-2; D is ambiguous. Trimming pared 1 base from V and 8 bases from J, leaving 5 bases between. Germline V lookup: CDR1 LGHDT, CDR2 YNNKEL (reference sequence). The CDR3 is made up of 11 amino acids. The CDR3 DNA sequence: TGTGCCAGCAGCCAAGGTGCCGGCTACACCCTC. Translating gives CASSQGAGYTL.

The gene calls are TRBV6-4 and TRBJ2-3; 13 bases are a match to TRBD2. This CDR3 is built from 15 residues. Germline CDR1 and CDR2: MRHNA and SNTAGT. V dropped 4 bases and J dropped 4; count of bases not matched to a gene: 2. CDR3 DNA sequence: TGTGCCAGCAGTGGGACTAGCGGGAGCCCAGATACGCAGTATTTT. It encodes CASSGTSGSPDTQYF.

This clone has ten or more counts. J is TRBJ2-7 and V is TRBV7-2; 8 bases align to TRBD1. The V gene's germline CDR1 is SGHTA and CDR2 FQGNSA. CDR3 length: 15 amino acids. Trimming cost V 5 bases and J 7 bases; bases outside gene matches: 13. In nucleotides, the CDR3 is TGTGCCAGCAGCCTACAGGGGGGCCCGTGGGAGGAGCAGTACTTC. It codes for CASSLQGGPWEEQYF.

This clone appeared a few times. Compared with germline, one end of the junction differs, possibly owing to a read error. The CDR3 sequence: CASCSGGYGYCYTF. In nucleotides, the CDR3 is TGTGCTAGTTGTTCAGGGGGCTACGGCTATTGCTACACCTTC. The genes are TRBV12-5 and TRBJ1-2; 8 bases map to TRBD1. The CDR3 sequence is 14 residues long. Germline-derived CDR1 and CDR2 are LGHNT and FRNRAP.

This clone was counted between two and nine times. This chain connects TRBV20-1 to TRBJ2-7; 12 bases align to TRBD2. Germline CDR1 DFQATT, CDR2 SNEGSKA (reference sequence). The trim removed 6 bases at V and 6 bases at J, leaving 9 bases unmatched. The CDR3 is 14 residues long. This CDR3 is CSAEGLAGSLEQYF. CDR3 nucleotides: TGCAGTGCCGAGGGACTAGCGGGTAGTCTCGAGCAGTACTTC.